Listed below are T cell receptor beta chains from one sample, sequenced in a study of T cell responses to AZD1222 COVID-19 vaccine. TCRdb's table, derived via immunoSEQ multiplex PCR, lists solely in-frame clones and lacks some. The table has over 120,000 clones, 90% to 95% seen once; the top ten hold about 1.9%. The material was peripheral blood, obtained on day 0 of AZD1222 vaccination. The receptors stem from an adult in good health. Both conserved end residues are part of each CDR3. The order of the fields is V gene, J gene, D gene, clone size, CDR3 protein, CDR3 DNA. D genes are given only for firm matches. Expanded clones get a size class; other rows say once, few or many, or leave the size out.

V: TRBV2; J: TRBJ1-2; D: NA; size: NA; CDR3: CASSEEGGTVVGYTF; DNA: TGTGCCAGCAGTGAAGAAGGGGGGACCGTGGTCGGCTACACCTTC
V: TRBV5-1; J: TRBJ1-6; D: TRBD1; size: once; CDR3: CASSLGPGTETNSPLHF; DNA: TGCGCCAGCAGCTTGGGACCCGGGACAGAAACTAATTCACCCCTCCACTTT
V: TRBV5-1; J: TRBJ1-6; D: TRBD1; size: NA; CDR3: CASSVRGPYNSPLHF; DNA: TGCGCCAGCAGTGTGAGGGGGCCCTATAATTCACCCCTCCACTTT
V: TRBV5-1; J: TRBJ1-6; D: TRBD1; size: NA; CDR3: CASSTGQANSPLHF; DNA: TGCGCCAGCAGCACGGGACAGGCTAATTCACCCCTCCACTTT
V: TRBV12-3/TRBV12-4; J: TRBJ1-2; D: NA; size: NA; CDR3: CATPMGIYGYTF; DNA: TGTGCCACCCCAATGGGCATCTATGGCTACACCTTC
V: TRBV5-1; J: TRBJ2-5; D: NA; size: NA; CDR3: CASSLATGEQETQYF; DNA: TGCGCCAGCAGCTTGGCTACAGGAGAACAAGAGACCCAGTACTTC
V: TRBV5-4; J: TRBJ1-1; D: TRBD1; size: NA; CDR3: CASSGTGGIEAFF; DNA: TGTGCCAGCAGCGGGACAGGGGGCATTGAAGCTTTCTTT
V: TRBV10-3; J: TRBJ2-5; D: NA; size: NA; CDR3: CAISETRDGTQYF; DNA: TGTGCCATCAGTGAGACCCGTGACGGGACCCAGTACTTC
V: TRBV18; J: TRBJ1-6; D: NA; size: NA; CDR3: CASSGDHNSPLHF; DNA: TGTGCCAGCTCAGGGGATCATAATTCACCCCTCCACTTT
V: TRBV18; J: TRBJ2-3; D: NA; size: once; CDR3: CASSPDPDTQYF; DNA: TGTGCCAGCTCACCAGACCCAGATACGCAGTATTTT
V: TRBV5-4; J: TRBJ2-1; D: NA; size: NA; CDR3: CASSLRTYNEQFF; DNA: TGTGCCAGCAGCTTGCGGACTTACAATGAGCAGTTCTTC
V: TRBV19; J: TRBJ1-2; D: NA; size: NA; CDR3: CASIQRGFYGYTF; DNA: TGTGCCAGTATTCAAAGGGGATTCTATGGCTACACCTTC
V: TRBV19; J: TRBJ2-7; D: NA; size: NA; CDR3: CASSMTGSYEQYF; DNA: TGTGCCAGTAGTATGACAGGTTCCTACGAGCAGTACTTC
V: TRBV4-2; J: TRBJ1-2; D: TRBD1; size: once; CDR3: CASSQEVVSNRGWYGYTF; DNA: TGTGCCAGCAGCCAAGAAGTTGTATCGAACAGGGGGTGGTATGGCTACACCTTC
V: TRBV9; J: TRBJ1-3; D: NA; size: NA; CDR3: CASSPWEGQGNTIYF; DNA: TGTGCCAGCAGCCCCTGGGAGGGGCAGGGAAACACCATATATTTT
V: TRBV5-4; J: TRBJ2-2; D: NA; size: few; CDR3: CASSLARDPLTGELFF; DNA: TGTGCCAGCAGCTTGGCACGGGACCCCCTAACCGGGGAGCTGTTTTTT
V: TRBV7-3; J: TRBJ2-3; D: NA; size: NA; CDR3: CASSLGTHAGDTQYF; DNA: TGTGCCAGCAGCTTAGGGACTCACGCCGGCGATACGCAGTATTTT
V: TRBV3-1/TRBV3-2; J: TRBJ2-2; D: TRBD2; size: NA; CDR3: CASSQGLAGGRTGELFF; DNA: TGTGCCAGCAGCCAAGGCTTAGCGGGGGGCAGAACCGGGGAGCTGTTTTTT
V: TRBV5-4; J: TRBJ1-3; D: NA; size: NA; CDR3: CASSLFGGTLGNTIYF; DNA: TGTGCCAGCAGCTTGTTTGGTGGGACCCTTGGAAACACCATATATTTT
V: TRBV28; J: TRBJ1-6; D: NA; size: NA; CDR3: CASSLYGVRSYNSPLHF; DNA: TGTGCCAGCAGTTTATACGGGGTTAGGTCCTATAATTCACCCCTCCACTTT
V: TRBV7-6; J: TRBJ1-6; D: NA; size: NA; CDR3: CASSLATDRYNSPLHF; DNA: TGTGCCAGCAGCTTAGCGACGGACCGCTATAATTCACCCCTCCACTTT
V: TRBV7-2; J: TRBJ2-1; D: NA; size: once; CDR3: CASSLARISYNEQFF; DNA: TGTGCCAGCAGCTTAGCACGGATCTCCTACAATGAGCAGTTCTTC
V: TRBV19; J: TRBJ2-2; D: NA; size: NA; CDR3: CASTAPGAGELFF; DNA: TGTGCCAGTACCGCCCCGGGGGCCGGGGAGCTGTTTTTT
V: TRBV23-1; J: TRBJ2-3; D: TRBD1; size: once; CDR3: CASSQQGAADTQYF; DNA: TGCGCCAGCAGTCAACAGGGGGCGGCAGATACGCAGTATTTT
V: TRBV5-4; J: TRBJ2-2; D: NA; size: NA; CDR3: CASSLSPGTNTGELFF; DNA: TGTGCCAGCAGCTTGTCTCCGGGAACGAACACCGGGGAGCTGTTTTTT
V: TRBV7-9; J: TRBJ1-4; D: NA; size: NA; CDR3: CASSLAQLSTNEKLFF; DNA: TGTGCCAGCAGCTTAGCACAGCTATCAACTAATGAAAAACTGTTTTTT
V: TRBV6-2/TRBV6-3; J: TRBJ1-1; D: NA; size: NA; CDR3: CASSYSSPGTEAFF; DNA: TGTGCCAGCAGTTACTCCTCTCCTGGGACTGAAGCTTTCTTT
V: TRBV9; J: TRBJ2-5; D: TRBD2; size: NA; CDR3: CASSFSGEETQYF; DNA: TGTGCCAGCAGCTTCAGCGGGGAAGAGACCCAGTACTTC
V: TRBV18; J: TRBJ2-7; D: TRBD2; size: NA; CDR3: CASSPALAGGSYEQYF; DNA: TGTGCCAGCTCACCAGCCCTAGCGGGGGGGTCCTACGAGCAGTACTTC
V: TRBV19; J: TRBJ1-3; D: TRBD1; size: NA; CDR3: CASSIRDSSGNTIYF; DNA: TGTGCCAGTAGTATACGGGACAGCTCTGGAAACACCATATATTTT
V: TRBV6-5; J: TRBJ1-1; D: NA; size: NA; CDR3: CASSTGSWEAFF; DNA: TGTGCCAGCAGTACAGGGTCGTGGGAAGCTTTCTTT
V: TRBV5-1; J: TRBJ1-1; D: TRBD1; size: NA; CDR3: CASSLRGGVTEAFF; DNA: TGCGCCAGCAGCTTGAGAGGGGGCGTCACTGAAGCTTTCTTT
V: TRBV11-2; J: TRBJ2-7; D: NA; size: once; CDR3: CASSLGPGYEQYF; DNA: TGTGCCAGCAGCTTGGGTCCGGGTTACGAGCAGTACTTC
V: TRBV10-3; J: TRBJ2-1; D: NA; size: NA; CDR3: CAISVVRDEQFF; DNA: TGTGCCATCAGTGTGGTACGCGATGAGCAGTTCTTC
V: TRBV18; J: TRBJ1-4; D: NA; size: NA; CDR3: CASSLSREREKLFF; DNA: TGTGCCAGCTCATTATCCCGCGAAAGGGAAAAACTGTTTTTT
V: TRBV19; J: TRBJ1-1; D: NA; size: once; CDR3: CASSIGFSRTEAFF; DNA: TGTGCCAGTAGTATCGGGTTTAGTAGAACTGAAGCTTTCTTT
V: TRBV28; J: TRBJ2-1; D: TRBD1; size: NA; CDR3: CASSSEQGAHEQFF; DNA: TGTGCCAGCAGTTCAGAACAGGGGGCGCATGAGCAGTTCTTC
V: TRBV28; J: TRBJ2-6; D: NA; size: once; CDR3: CASSLNQGGGRGANVLTF; DNA: TGTGCCAGCAGTTTAAATCAAGGAGGAGGAAGGGGGGCCAACGTCCTGACTTTC
V: TRBV7-2; J: TRBJ2-3; D: TRBD2; size: NA; CDR3: CASSPNLGAGEIDTQYF; DNA: TGTGCCAGCAGCCCTAACCTGGGAGCGGGGGAGATAGATACGCAGTATTTT
V: TRBV7-2; J: TRBJ2-5; D: NA; size: NA; CDR3: CASSLQGSGTQYF; DNA: TGTGCCAGCAGCTTACAAGGGAGCGGGACCCAGTACTTC
V: TRBV2; J: TRBJ1-2; D: NA; size: NA; CDR3: CAPRTGANYGYTF; DNA: TGTGCCCCACGGACGGGGGCGAATTATGGCTACACCTTC
V: TRBV6-5; J: TRBJ1-2; D: NA; size: NA; CDR3: CASSYSVGTNYGYTF; DNA: TGTGCCAGCAGTTACTCGGTGGGGACTAACTATGGCTACACCTTC
V: TRBV5-1; J: TRBJ2-1; D: NA; size: NA; CDR3: CASSLASGFEQFF; DNA: TGCGCCAGCAGCTTGGCTTCGGGCTTTGAGCAGTTCTTC
V: TRBV11-3; J: TRBJ2-2; D: TRBD2; size: NA; CDR3: CASSPGGANTGELFF; DNA: TGTGCCAGCAGCCCGGGGGGAGCGAACACCGGGGAGCTGTTTTTT
V: TRBV11-2; J: TRBJ1-1; D: NA; size: NA; CDR3: CASSRPRKNTEAFF; DNA: TGTGCCAGCAGCCGCCCTCGAAAGAACACTGAAGCTTTCTTT
V: TRBV5-1; J: TRBJ2-7; D: TRBD1; size: once; CDR3: CASSLGQGLGYEQYF; DNA: TGCGCCAGCAGCTTGGGACAGGGGTTAGGCTACGAGCAGTACTTC
V: TRBV4-1; J: TRBJ1-4; D: NA; size: once; CDR3: CASRSPVEKLFF; DNA: TGCGCCAGCAGGAGCCCGGTGGAAAAACTGTTTTTT
V: TRBV6-5; J: TRBJ1-1; D: NA; size: NA; CDR3: CASSRNGGTEAFF; DNA: TGTGCCAGCAGCCGTAATGGGGGCACTGAAGCTTTCTTT
V: TRBV6-5; J: TRBJ1-2; D: NA; size: once; CDR3: CATRPPGRWYGYTF; DNA: TGTGCCACCCGACCCCCGGGACGGTGGTATGGCTACACCTTC
V: TRBV7-9; J: TRBJ1-1; D: NA; size: NA; CDR3: CASRQGNTEAFF; DNA: TGTGCCAGCAGGCAGGGTAACACTGAAGCTTTCTTT
V: TRBV29-1; J: TRBJ1-1; D: NA; size: NA; CDR3: CSVRRNTEAFF; DNA: TGCAGCGTCAGGAGGAACACTGAAGCTTTCTTT
V: TRBV19; J: TRBJ1-6; D: NA; size: NA; CDR3: CASSPEVNSPLHF; DNA: TGTGCCAGTAGTCCCGAGGTCAATTCACCCCTCCACTTT
V: TRBV6-5; J: TRBJ2-7; D: NA; size: NA; CDR3: CASSYEWQGPSYEQYF; DNA: TGTGCCAGCAGTTACGAGTGGCAGGGACCATCCTACGAGCAGTACTTC
V: TRBV7-2; J: TRBJ2-4; D: TRBD1; size: NA; CDR3: CASSFYLMDRGNIQYF; DNA: TGTGCCAGCAGCTTCTACTTAATGGACAGGGGGAACATTCAGTACTTC
V: TRBV19; J: TRBJ2-3; D: TRBD2; size: NA; CDR3: CASTPSGGARDTQYF; DNA: TGTGCCAGTACACCCAGCGGGGGGGCTCGAGATACGCAGTATTTT
V: TRBV5-5; J: TRBJ2-7; D: NA; size: NA; CDR3: CASSLESRDYEQYF; DNA: TGTGCCAGCAGCTTGGAGAGCAGGGACTACGAGCAGTACTTC
V: TRBV10-3; J: TRBJ1-2; D: NA; size: NA; CDR3: CAISESAGGGSGYTF; DNA: TGTGCCATCAGTGAGTCAGCGGGTGGGGGTTCTGGCTACACCTTC